Listed below are T cell receptor beta chains from one sample, sequenced in a study of T-cell reconstitution after alpha-beta-depleted transplantation in children. Each CDR3 protein is one row after TCRdb ran MiXCR on the PCR reads. The data show 190,000 or so distinct CDR3 sequences, about 6.4% seen once. Sequencing used PBMCs from the stem cell graft donor, obtained from the stem cell graft. The receptors shown here come from a human donor who donated a stem cell graft to a child with Wiskott-Aldrich syndrome. The CDR3 runs from the conserved cysteine through the conserved F or W. The order of the fields is D gene, V gene, clone size, J gene, CDR3 protein, CDR3 DNA. The D gene is left open where the match is weak. The size field is filled for only some rows; it gives once, few, many or a size class.

d_call: -; v_call: TRBV5-1; clone_size: many; j_call: TRBJ2-5; cdr3_aa: CASSLVGVQETQYF; cdr3_nt: TGCGCCAGCAGCTTGGTGGGGGTCCAAGAGACCCAGTACTTC
d_call: -; v_call: TRBV10-3; clone_size: many; j_call: TRBJ2-7; cdr3_aa: CAKPTSGARDEQYF; cdr3_nt: TGTGCCAAACCCACCTCAGGGGCACGGGACGAGCAGTACTTC
d_call: -; v_call: TRBV5-1; clone_size: many; j_call: TRBJ2-3; cdr3_aa: CASSRGFSEEDTQYF; cdr3_nt: TGCGCCAGCAGCCGGGGGTTTTCTGAAGAAGATACGCAGTATTTT
d_call: TRBD1; v_call: TRBV24-1; clone_size: many; j_call: TRBJ2-1; cdr3_aa: CATSFALGGFSEQFF; cdr3_nt: TGTGCCACCAGTTTCGCGTTAGGGGGCTTCAGTGAGCAGTTCTTC
d_call: -; v_call: TRBV5-1; clone_size: many; j_call: TRBJ2-2; cdr3_aa: CASSLEDLPGELFF; cdr3_nt: TGCGCCAGCAGCTTGGAGGACTTACCCGGGGAGCTGTTTTTT
d_call: TRBD1; v_call: TRBV30; clone_size: -; j_call: TRBJ1-1; cdr3_aa: CAWSVGPGGRAFF; cdr3_nt: TGTGCCTGGAGTGTTGGGCCAGGGGGAAGAGCTTTCTTT
d_call: -; v_call: TRBV11-2; clone_size: -; j_call: TRBJ2-1; cdr3_aa: CASSLDVSRRSYNEQFF; cdr3_nt: TGTGCCAGCAGCTTAGATGTCTCGCGGCGTTCCTACAATGAGCAGTTCTTC
d_call: -; v_call: TRBV10-3; clone_size: many; j_call: TRBJ2-3; cdr3_aa: CATKPSASGTDTQYF; cdr3_nt: TGTGCCACCAAACCTTCGGCTAGCGGCACAGATACGCAGTATTTT
d_call: -; v_call: TRBV15; clone_size: many; j_call: TRBJ2-5; cdr3_aa: CATSRGPGWIGETQYF; cdr3_nt: TGTGCCACCAGCAGGGGACCCGGATGGATCGGGGAGACCCAGTACTTC
d_call: TRBD2; v_call: TRBV3-1; clone_size: many; j_call: TRBJ2-1; cdr3_aa: CASSQMTSAGEQFF; cdr3_nt: TGTGCCAGCAGCCAGATGACTAGCGCTGGTGAGCAGTTCTTC
d_call: -; v_call: TRBV15; clone_size: -; j_call: TRBJ2-1; cdr3_aa: CATASRALNEQFF; cdr3_nt: TGTGCCACAGCTAGTCGGGCGCTCAATGAGCAGTTCTTC
d_call: -; v_call: TRBV14; clone_size: -; j_call: TRBJ2-2; cdr3_aa: CASSHLGQSYTGELFF; cdr3_nt: TGTGCCAGCAGCCATCTCGGACAGTCGTACACCGGGGAGCTGTTTTTT
d_call: -; v_call: TRBV10-2; clone_size: many; j_call: TRBJ2-1; cdr3_aa: CASSKLADPSYNEQFF; cdr3_nt: TGCGCCAGCAGTAAATTAGCGGACCCCTCCTACAATGAGCAGTTCTTC
d_call: -; v_call: TRBV6-1; clone_size: few; j_call: TRBJ1-5; cdr3_aa: CASDRARNQPQHF; cdr3_nt: TGTGCCAGCGATCGGGCCAGGAATCAGCCCCAGCATTTT
d_call: -; v_call: TRBV13; clone_size: many; j_call: TRBJ2-3; cdr3_aa: CASSGPPDTQYF; cdr3_nt: TGTGCCAGCAGTGGCCCCCCAGATACGCAGTATTTT